The 18 T cell receptor beta chains reported below all come from one sample, sequenced in a study of CD8 T cells in Susac syndrome. RNA totalling about 0.45 to 1 ug underwent reverse transcription with random hexamers. TCRdb analysed the immunoSEQ multiplex PCR reads with MiXCR anew, one entry per CDR3 protein. The profile shows 150,000 to 190,000 distinct CDR3 sequences, about 94% of them singletons. The specimen sequenced was CD8+ T cells from PBMCs. These TCRs come from a human donor with multiple sclerosis.

The sample holds one count of this clonotype. The genes are TRBV13 and TRBJ2-5, with 12 bases lining up with TRBD2. The germline gives CDR1 PRHDT, CDR2 FYEKMQ (reference sequence). CDR3 length: 16 residues. The junction had 11 bases not matched to a gene; V was cut back by 5 bases and J by 7 bases. The CDR3 DNA is TGTGCCAGCAGCCCCGGCGGACTAGCGGGGAAGGGGACCCAGTACTTC. It codes for CASSPGGLAGKGTQYF. Full variable domain (remainder filled in from reference TRBV13 and TRBJ2-5): AAGVIQSPRHLIKEKRETATLKCYPIPRHDTVYWYQQGPGQDPQFLISFYEKMQSDKGSIPDRFSAQQFSDYHSELNMSSLELGDSALYFCASSPGGLAGKGTQYFGPGTRLLVL.

DNA for the CDR3: TGCAGTGCTAGACCCACAGGGGGCAGCCCCCACGAGCAGTACTTC. This translates into CSARPTGGSPHEQYF. This chain connects TRBV20-1 to TRBJ2-7; 9 nucleotides match TRBD1. Germline V lookup: CDR1 DFQATT, CDR2 SNEGSKA (reference sequence). The CDR3 extends over 15 amino acids. V gave up 2 bases and J gave up 5 bases; unmatched junction bases: 10.

The V call is TRBV20-1, the J call TRBJ1-2; weak D call: TRBD1 (5 bases). The CDR3 loop spans 14 amino acids. Germline V gene lookup returns CDR1 DFQATT and CDR2 SNEGSKA (reference sequence). The V gene lost 5 bases and the J gene lost 3 bases, with 16 bases spanning the gap. For the CDR3, the DNA is TGCAGTGCTCGAGGGAGACAGAGCTACTATGGCTACACCTTC. This gives the protein CSARGRQSYYGYTF.

The CDR3 nucleotides read TGTGCCAGCAGCTTAGGGGTCTCAACGAAAAACATTCAGTACTTC. It is translated as CASSLGVSTKNIQYF. V gene TRBV13 combines with J gene TRBJ2-4; no definite D call. V was cut by 0 bases and J by 4 bases, with 10 bases left in between. In germline, CDR1 is PRHDT, CDR2 FYEKMQ (reference sequence). The CDR3 is made up of 15 amino acids.

The chain couples TRBV20-1 to TRBJ1-5, with 8 bases lining up with TRBD1. CDR1 is DFQATT, CDR2 SNEGSKA, per germline (reference sequence). J lost 3 bases, V lost 3 bases, and 7 bases had no gene match. This CDR3 region has 15 residues. DNA of the CDR3: TGCAGTGCTAGGGTCAGACAGGGGATCAATCAGCCCCAGCATTTT. Amino acids: CSARVRQGINQPQHF.

The genes are TRBV29-1 and TRBJ1-1; D unresolved. Germline V lookup: CDR1 SQVTM, CDR2 ANQGSEA. V gave up 2 bases and J gave up 6 bases, with 16 bases separating them. CDR3 length equals 14 residues. CDR3 sequence (DNA): TGCAGCGTTGAAACTGATACCAGACGGGCTGAAGCTTTCTTT. This codes for CSVETDTRRAEAFF.

This chain uses TRBV9 with TRBJ2-2; D call uncertain. There are 13 residues in the CDR3. The germline CDR1 and CDR2 sequences are SGDLS and YYNGEE. Trimming left V 6 bases short and J 1 base short, with 7 bases between. CDR3 sequence: CASTPGNTGELFF. CDR3 DNA: TGTGCCAGCACCCCGGGGAACACCGGGGAGCTGTTTTTT.

The genes are TRBV11-2 and TRBJ2-7, with 13 positions matching TRBD2. Germline CDR1 SGHAT, CDR2 FQNNGV. Trimming took 2 bases from V and 4 from J; bases not matched to a gene: 2. The CDR3 runs to 15 residues. CDR3 bases: TGTGCCAGCAGCTTATCGGGACTAGCGGGGTACGAGCAGTACTTC. Protein sequence: CASSLSGLAGYEQYF.

This clonotype has a handful of counts. This chain links TRBV28 with TRBJ2-7; tentatively, D is TRBD1 (5 bases). Between the trimmed V and J ends, which lost 2 bases and 3 bases, there was a span of 8 bases. CDR1 is MDHEN, CDR2 SYDVKM, per germline. This CDR3 has 13 amino acids. The CDR3 is CASSLQGFYEQYF. Written as DNA, the CDR3 is TGTGCCAGCAGTTTACAGGGATTCTACGAGCAGTACTTC.

V is TRBV20-1 and J is TRBJ1-2; D remains ambiguous. Trimming shortened V by 4 bases and J by 5 bases, and 8 bases separated the two germline ends. The CDR3 spans 11 residues. Germline loops: CDR1 DFQATT, CDR2 SNEGSKA (reference sequence). The CDR3 nucleotides read TGCAGTGCTAAAGACAAGTATGGCTACACCTTC. It translates to CSAKDKYGYTF.

V gene TRBV29-1 combines with J gene TRBJ2-1, with 10 nucleotides matching TRBD2. CDR3 size: 14 residues. The trim removed 4 bases at V and 7 bases at J, leaving 7 bases unmatched. The V gene's germline CDR1 is SQVTM and CDR2 ANQGSEA. The CDR3 spells CSVGSGGPENEQFF. The CDR3 DNA follows: TGCAGCGTTGGTAGCGGGGGGCCCGAAAATGAGCAGTTCTTC.

V usage is TRBV10-3 and J usage is TRBJ1-2; 7 nucleotides agree with TRBD1. The germline V gene encodes CDR1 ENHRY and CDR2 SYGVKD. The CDR3 contains 13 residues. V dropped 7 bases and J dropped 6; count of bases not matched to a gene: 8. DNA of the CDR3: TGTGCCATCAAGGTGGTACAGGGGAATGGCTACACCTTC. Encoded protein: CAIKVVQGNGYTF.

This chain uses TRBV20-1 with TRBJ2-7; D perhaps matches TRBD2 (5 bases). Trimming cost V 6 bases and J 4 bases, with 16 bases left between them. The CDR3 has 13 amino acids. Per the germline V gene, CDR1 is DFQATT and CDR2 is SNEGSKA (reference sequence). CDR3 DNA: TGCAGTGCCGACGGACTGAAGATTTACGAGCAGTACTTC. It encodes CSADGLKIYEQYF.

This sequence joins TRBV28 and TRBJ2-3; 8 positions match TRBD1. The CDR3 loop spans 16 amino acids. Germline CDR1 MDHEN, CDR2 SYDVKM. J gave up 5 bases and V 5 bases, and 12 bases lay outside the gene matches. The CDR3 sequence: CASSPRTGMKRDTQYF. In nucleotides, the CDR3 is TGTGCCAGCAGTCCCCGGACAGGGATGAAACGAGATACGCAGTATTTT.

V is TRBV2 and J is TRBJ1-2, with TRBD1 as a possible D gene (6 bases). In germline, CDR1 is SNHLY, CDR2 FYNNEI. This CDR3 is 14 amino acids long. V was trimmed by 7 bases and J by 4 bases, leaving 16 bases between them. CDR3: CASNQYDRTYGYTF. CDR3 in DNA: TGTGCCAGCAACCAATACGACAGGACCTATGGCTACACCTTC.

The rearrangement uses TRBV14 and TRBJ2-7, with TRBD1 identical over 9 bases. Germline-derived CDR1 and CDR2 are SGHDN and FVKESK. The CDR3 runs to 18 residues. The V gene end was trimmed by 0 bases and the J gene end by 5 bases; junction bases not matched to a gene: 14. This CDR3 reads CASSQDRDDGTGLDEQYF. Here the CDR3 DNA reads TGTGCCAGCAGCCAAGATCGAGACGATGGGACAGGGCTCGACGAGCAGTACTTC.

The V gene is TRBV15, the J gene TRBJ2-3; 10 nucleotides align to TRBD2. The V gene end was trimmed by 2 bases and the J gene end by 6 bases; junction bases not matched to a gene: 20. CDR1 and CDR2 (germline): LNHNV, YYDKDF (reference sequence). This CDR3 contains 20 residues. The CDR3 region has the DNA TGTGCCACCAGCAGAACCTTTGGCATAACTAGCGGGGAGGGTCGGGATACGCAGTATTTT. Translated: CATSRTFGITSGEGRDTQYF.

The gene calls are TRBV6-1 and TRBJ2-7; unclear D gene. Germline V lookup: CDR1 MNHNS, CDR2 SASEGT. The CDR3 consists of 13 residues. The ends were cut back, 4 bases at V and 0 bases at J, with 7 bases in the middle. The CDR3 coding sequence is TGTGCCAGCAGTGGGACCCTCTCCTACGAGCAGTACTTC. This sequence encodes CASSGTLSYEQYF.